This T cell receptor (beta chain) was identified during a study of blood T cells in healthy people across ages. A note on this clonotype: Antigen specificity is unknown.

Through a sample-barcoded 5' primer and a J-beta primer mix, a second PCR was run for about 7 to 12 cycles. TCRdb called the 5' RACE reads again in MiXCR, with one record for every CDR3 protein. This repertoire shows around 800,000 distinct CDR3 sequences, roughly 24% found once; its top ten account for less than 3.5%. This CDR3 comprises 13 residues. General study results and limits: As naive T cell percentage varied, TCR beta diversity correlated strongly with it.

These data were also reused for a study on T cells of mothers and their children. As that study records: cDNA synthesis used all extracted RNA, approximately 1.6 ug per 15 ul. Each child gave 2.5 million to 3.5 million TCR beta CDR3 reads (each mother, over 8.5 million).

The TCR sequence derives from a boy aged 5-17 years in good health. The sample taken for sequencing was blood. The V and J genes are TRBV21-1 and TRBJ2-7; the table's D call TRBD1 went unverified against the DNA. TRBV21-1 is a pseudogene locus. The CDR3 region is CASRETGGHEQYF. The CDR3 nucleotides are TGTGCCAGCAGGGAGACAGGGGGCCACGAGCAGTACTTC.